This T cell receptor beta chain was recovered during a study of blood T cell repertoires in COVID-19. Overall study context: The United States, Italy and Spain were the sources of the acute and convalescent COVID-19 samples. The cDNA or gDNA used as material had been derived from T cells, B-cell-depleted T cells, or PBMCs.

Original analysis: Amplification of reference gene primers was used by the study to estimate nucleated cell counts. Generated by immunoSEQ multiplex PCR, the TCRdb table keeps only in-frame clones and is missing some. D and trimming come from the DNA, and the V and J calls and clone size come from that table. The sample has about 81,000 clones; around 91% are singletons. The germline V gene encodes CDR1 SEHNR and CDR2 FQNEAQ (reference sequence). The CDR3 sequence is 13 residues long. J lost 4 bases, V lost 5 bases, and 4 bases had no gene match. Sequenced: peripheral blood. The TCR was taken from a woman aged 50 to 60 in a cohort sampled during active COVID-19. The chain has TRBV7-9 and TRBJ1-2; 7 positions match TRBD1. CDR3: CASSQGGFYGYTF. The CDR3 DNA follows: TGTGCCAGCAGCCAAGGGGGCTTCTATGGCTACACCTTC. The entire variable domain, with the rest obtained from reference TRBV7-9 and TRBJ1-2, is as follows: DTGVSQNPRHKITKRGQNVTFRCDPISEHNRLYWYRQTLGQGPEFLTYFQNEAQLEKSRLLSDRFSAERPKGSFSTLEIQRTEQGDSAMYLCASSQGGFYGYTFGSGTRLTVV.